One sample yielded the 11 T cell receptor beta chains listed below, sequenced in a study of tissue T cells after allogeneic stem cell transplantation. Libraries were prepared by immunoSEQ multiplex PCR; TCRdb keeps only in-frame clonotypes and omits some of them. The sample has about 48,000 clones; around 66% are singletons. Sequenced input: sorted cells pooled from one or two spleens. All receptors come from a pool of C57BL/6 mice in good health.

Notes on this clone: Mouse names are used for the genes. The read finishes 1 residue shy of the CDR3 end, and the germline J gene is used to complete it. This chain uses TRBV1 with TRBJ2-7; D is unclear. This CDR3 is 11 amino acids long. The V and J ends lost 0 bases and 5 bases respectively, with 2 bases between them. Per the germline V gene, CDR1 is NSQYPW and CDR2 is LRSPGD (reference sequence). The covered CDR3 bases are TGCACCTGCAGTGCAGATGATGAACAGTAC. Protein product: CTCSADDEQY. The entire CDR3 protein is CTCSADDEQYF. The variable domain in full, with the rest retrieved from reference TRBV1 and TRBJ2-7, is VTLLEQNPRWRLVPRGQAVNLRCILKNSQYPWMSWYQQDLQKQLQWLFTLRSPGDKEVKSLPGADYLATRVTDTELRLQVANMSQGRTLYCTCSADDEQYFGPGTRLTVL.

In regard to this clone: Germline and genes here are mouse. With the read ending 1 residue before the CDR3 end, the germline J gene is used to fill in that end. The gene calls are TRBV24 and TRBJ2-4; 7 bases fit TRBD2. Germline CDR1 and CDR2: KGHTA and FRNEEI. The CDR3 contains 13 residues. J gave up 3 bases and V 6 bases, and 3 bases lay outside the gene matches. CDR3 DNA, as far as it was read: TGTGCCAGCAGCAACTGGGGACAAAACACCTTGTAC. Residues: CASSNWGQNTLY. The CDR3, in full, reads CASSNWGQNTLYF.

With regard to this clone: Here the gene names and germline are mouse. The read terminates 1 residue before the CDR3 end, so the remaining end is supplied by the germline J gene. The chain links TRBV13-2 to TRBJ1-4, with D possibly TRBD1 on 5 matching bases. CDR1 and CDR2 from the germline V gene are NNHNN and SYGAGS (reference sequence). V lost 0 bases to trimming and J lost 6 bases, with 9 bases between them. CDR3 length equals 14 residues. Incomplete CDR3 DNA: TGTGCCAGCGGTGATGCGGGCAGGGACGAAAGATTATTT. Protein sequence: CASGDAGRDERLF. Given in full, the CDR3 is CASGDAGRDERLFF.

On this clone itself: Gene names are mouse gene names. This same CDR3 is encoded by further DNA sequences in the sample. The CDR3 bases that were read are TGTGCCTGGAGTCCCCAAGCAAACACAGAAGTCTTC. Its protein is CAWSPQANTEVF. Given in full, the CDR3 is CAWSPQANTEVFF. The gene calls are TRBV31 and TRBJ1-1, with unresolved D. Sequencing ends 1 residue short of the CDR3 end; the germline J gene provides the rest. CDR1 GKSSPN and CDR2 SITVG come from the germline V gene. CDR3 length equals 13 residues. V dropped 1 base and J dropped 0 bases, with 6 bases sitting between them.

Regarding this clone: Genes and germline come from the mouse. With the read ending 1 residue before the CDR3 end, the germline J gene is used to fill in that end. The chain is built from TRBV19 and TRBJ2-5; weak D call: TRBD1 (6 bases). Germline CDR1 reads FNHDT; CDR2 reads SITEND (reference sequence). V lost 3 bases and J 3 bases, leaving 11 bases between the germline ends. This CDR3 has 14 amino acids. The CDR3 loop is CASSTGRGQDTQYF. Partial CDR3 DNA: TGTGCCAGCAGTACGGGGAGGGGGCAAGACACCCAGTAC.

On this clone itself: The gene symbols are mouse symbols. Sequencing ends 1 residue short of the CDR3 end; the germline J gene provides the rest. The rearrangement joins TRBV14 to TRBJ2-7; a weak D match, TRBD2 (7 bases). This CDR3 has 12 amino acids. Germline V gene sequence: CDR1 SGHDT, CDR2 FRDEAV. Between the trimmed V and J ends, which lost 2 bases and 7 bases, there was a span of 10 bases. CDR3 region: CASSLGGGEQYF. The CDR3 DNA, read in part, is TGTGCCAGCAGTTTAGGGGGGGGAGAACAGTAC.

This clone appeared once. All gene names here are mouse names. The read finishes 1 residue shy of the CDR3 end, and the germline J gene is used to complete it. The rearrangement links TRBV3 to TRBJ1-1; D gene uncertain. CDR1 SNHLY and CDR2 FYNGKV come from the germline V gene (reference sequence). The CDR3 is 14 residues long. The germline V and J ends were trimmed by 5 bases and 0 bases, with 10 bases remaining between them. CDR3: CASSPQTANTEVFF. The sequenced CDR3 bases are TGTGCCAGCAGCCCGCAGACTGCAAACACAGAAGTCTTC.

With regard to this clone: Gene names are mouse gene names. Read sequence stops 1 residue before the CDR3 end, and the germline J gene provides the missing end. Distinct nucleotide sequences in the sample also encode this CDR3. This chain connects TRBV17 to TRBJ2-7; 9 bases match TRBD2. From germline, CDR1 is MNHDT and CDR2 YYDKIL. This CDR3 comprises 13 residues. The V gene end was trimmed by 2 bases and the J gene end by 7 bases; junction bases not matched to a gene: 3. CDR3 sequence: CASSRTGGREQYF. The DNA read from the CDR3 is TGTGCTAGCAGTAGAACTGGGGGGCGGGAACAGTAC.

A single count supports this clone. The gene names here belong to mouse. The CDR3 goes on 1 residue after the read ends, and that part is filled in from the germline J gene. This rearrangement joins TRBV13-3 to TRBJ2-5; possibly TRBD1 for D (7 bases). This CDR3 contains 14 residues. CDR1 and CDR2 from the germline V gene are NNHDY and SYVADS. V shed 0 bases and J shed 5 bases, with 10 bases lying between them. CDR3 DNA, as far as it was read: TGTGCCAGCAGTGATGGAGGGGGCGGAGACACCCAGTAC. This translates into CASSDGGGGDTQY. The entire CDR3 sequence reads CASSDGGGGDTQYF.

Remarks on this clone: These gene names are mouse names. The DNA read from the CDR3 is TGTGCCAGCAGCCAAGTCGGGGGCAACACAGAAGTCTTC. It encodes CASSQVGGNTEVF. The entire CDR3 protein reads CASSQVGGNTEVFF. This chain joins TRBV5 and TRBJ1-1; TRBD1 might be the D (6 bases). Read coverage stops 1 residue before the CDR3 terminus; the germline J gene supplies the remainder. CDR3 size: 14 residues. Trimming stripped 1 base from V and 2 bases from J, with 8 bases between. CDR1 and CDR2 from the germline V gene are LGHNA and YNLKQL (reference sequence).

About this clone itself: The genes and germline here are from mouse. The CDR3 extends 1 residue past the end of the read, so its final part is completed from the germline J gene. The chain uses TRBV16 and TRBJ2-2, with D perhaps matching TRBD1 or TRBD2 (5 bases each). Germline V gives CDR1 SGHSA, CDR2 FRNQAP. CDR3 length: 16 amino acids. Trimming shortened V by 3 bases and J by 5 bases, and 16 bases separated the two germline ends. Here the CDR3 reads CASSFERGRGTGQLYF. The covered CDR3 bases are TGTGCAAGCAGCTTCGAACGGGGCCGAGGAACCGGGCAGCTCTAC.